This T cell receptor (beta chain) is drawn from a study of shared clonotypes between healthy human individuals. CDR1 and CDR2 (germline): MDHEN, SYDVKM. CDR3 size: 19 residues. V was pared by 3 bases and J by 1 base, with 13 bases of the junction left unmatched. This clone was observed at least ten times. Only in-frame clones appear in the TCRdb table, and some are missing; sequencing was by immunoSEQ multiplex PCR. Found here are about 520,000 clones, around four fifths of them singletons; the top ten hold about 12%. Adults of Caucasian background living in Nashville, Tennessee made up all donors. This clonotype was obtained from a woman in her 40s in good health. Some clones in this sample may be carry-over from other donors' samples. The chain combines TRBV28 with TRBJ2-5, with 11 bases matching TRBD2. The sequenced sample consisted of PBMCs. Here the CDR3 DNA reads TGTGCCAGCAGTTTCTCCCGGACTAGCGGGCTTAAGATCCAAGAGACCCAGTACTTC. It yields the protein CASSFSRTSGLKIQETQYF.